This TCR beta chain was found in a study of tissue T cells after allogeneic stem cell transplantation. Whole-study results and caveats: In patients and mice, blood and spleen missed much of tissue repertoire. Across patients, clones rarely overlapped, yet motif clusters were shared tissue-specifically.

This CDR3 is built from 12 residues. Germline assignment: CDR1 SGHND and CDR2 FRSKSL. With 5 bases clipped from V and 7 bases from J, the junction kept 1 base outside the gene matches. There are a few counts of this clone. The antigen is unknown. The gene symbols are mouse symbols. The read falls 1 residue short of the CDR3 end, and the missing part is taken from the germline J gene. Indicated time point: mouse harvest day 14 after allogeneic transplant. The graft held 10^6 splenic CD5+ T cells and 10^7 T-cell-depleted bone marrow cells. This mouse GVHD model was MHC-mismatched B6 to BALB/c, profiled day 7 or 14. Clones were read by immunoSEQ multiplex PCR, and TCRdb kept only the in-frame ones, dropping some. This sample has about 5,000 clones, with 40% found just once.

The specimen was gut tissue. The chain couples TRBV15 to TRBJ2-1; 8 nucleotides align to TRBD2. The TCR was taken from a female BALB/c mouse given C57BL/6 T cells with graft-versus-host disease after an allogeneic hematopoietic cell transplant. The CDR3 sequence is CASSGGAAEQFF. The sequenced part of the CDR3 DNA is TGTGCCAGCAGTGGGGGGGCGGCTGAGCAGTTC. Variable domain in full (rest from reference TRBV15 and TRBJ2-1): DAGVTQTPRHEVAEKGQTIILKCEPVSGHNDLFWYRQTKIQGLELLSYFRSKSLMEDGGAFKDRFKAEMLNSSFSTLKIQPTEPKDSAVYLCASSGGAAEQFFGPGTRLTVL.